The clone carrying this T cell receptor (beta chain) appeared a single time. Vbeta (60) and Jbeta (13) primers were used in the PCR. Generated by immunoSEQ multiplex PCR, the TCRdb table keeps only in-frame clones and is missing some. The table lists 130,000 or so clones, 88% of them singletons. The source of the sample is a study of cytomegalovirus exposure and HLA in healthy donors. The CDR3 totals 15 residues. The germline V gene has CDR1 SGHTA and CDR2 FQGTGA. V was cut by 3 bases and J by 4 bases, with 13 bases left in between. This clonotype originated in a woman aged 40-49 years in good health and CMV-seronegative. The chain uses TRBV7-3 and TRBJ2-1; weak D call: TRBD2 (6 bases). Sequenced input: PBMCs. CDR3 DNA sequence: TGTGCCAGCAGCTTGGGGCCGGGGACTTACAATGAGCAGTTCTTC. This encodes CASSLGPGTYNEQFF. Full variable domain (remainder filled in from reference TRBV7-3 and TRBJ2-1): GAGVSQTPSNKVTEKGKYVELRCDPISGHTALYWYRQSLGQGPEFLIYFQGTGAADDSGLPNDRFFAVRPEGSVSTLKIQRTERGDSAVYLCASSLGPGTYNEQFFGPGTRLTVL.